This T cell receptor (beta chain) was identified during a study of cytomegalovirus exposure and HLA in healthy donors (dated by TCRdb to the late 2010s). For the study in its entirety: An earlier analysis of approximately 590 of the donors reported approximately 290 Gb of sequence data and 117 million unique TCR beta sequences from about 180 million T cells. Typing coverage varied by locus: roughly 629-640 donors for A, B, C, DRB1 and DQB1; around 560 for DQA1; about 600 for DPA1; roughly 450 for DPB1. Along with the approximately 600-subject first cohort, a separate validation cohort of over 90 different subjects was used. The aim of the study was to test whether cataloging public T cell receptors could identify signatures of past pathogen exposure. The later analysis used no new phenotypic data to find candidate immune exposures, relying instead on TCR beta sequences and their occurrence across donors. The genetic ancestry cluster associated with self-reported Caucasian donors included approximately 85% of the approximately 410 genotyped donors. Every discovery cohort repertoire had been produced on one sequencing platform. About five DR-DQ haplotypes were treated as single units for association and clustering because of strong linkage in the cohort. Genome-wide SNP genotypes for about three fifths of the roughly 670 donors were used in a later genetic analysis, which treated that subset as a discovery cohort. Using immunosequencing, the study profiled T cell repertoires from 500 to 800 subjects and related those repertoires to cytomegalovirus serostatus. In an earlier analysis of 550 to 700 of the donors, high-throughput TCR beta sequencing was used to judge whether each TCR beta V gene segment behaved as functional or pseudogenic. HLA typing covered class I and class II loci at four-digit resolution. To predict cytomegalovirus infection status, the study brought together high-throughput TCR immunosequencing, statistical association of individual TCRs with disease status, and machine learning. Across 398 genotyped donors of the cohort, an average of roughly 250,000 unique TCR beta nucleotide sequences per donor were sequenced, and roughly 18% of those sequences were non-productive. An early release that covered several hundred HLA-typed donors contained approximately 300 gigabases of sequencing data and 75 million to 100 million unique TCR sequences. Donor age, sex, ethnicity and CMV serostatus were compiled alongside the repertoire data. A later analysis re-analyzed previously published TCR beta repertoires from about 600 donors and added high-resolution HLA genotyping to study TCR occurrence patterns.

Libraries were made using the immunoSEQ multiplex PCR assay. For the multiplex PCR, a mixture combining 60 forward primers for TCR Vbeta segments and 13 reverse primers for TCR Jbeta segments was used. The CDR3 region of rearranged TCR beta genes was amplified from genomic DNA with a multiplex PCR assay. The Illumina HiSeq System was used to sequence the amplified TCR beta libraries as 87-base-pair reads. As for how the authors treated the data: In a later analysis, tens of millions of unique TCR beta chains were counted across the roughly 670 repertoires, and roughly 10 million of these chains were shared by at least two donors. A nearest-neighbor algorithm error-corrected the raw reads and collapsed the reads into unique sequences, merging closely related sequences to remove PCR and sequencing errors. To assign V, D and J gene segments, CDR3 sequences were aligned to IMGT reference sequences. Each retained sequence needed at least a six-nucleotide match to both a V gene segment and a J gene segment. Rearrangements were classified as productive when the CDR3 lacked stop codons and remained in frame with V and J, and all other rearrangements were classified as non-productive. Following IMGT convention, CDR3 was defined as the stretch from the second conserved V-encoded cysteine up to the conserved J-encoded phenylalanine. In an earlier analysis of 587 of the donors, sequences lacking an unambiguous match to a single V gene segment were excluded. In an earlier analysis of several hundred of the donors, a V segment was called functional when productive rearrangements were above 56.7%, and segregating when the standard deviation between donors exceeded 5%. To diagnose cytomegalovirus status from the catalog of TCR beta chain sequences, a statistical classification framework was built. A later analysis assigned V and J genes by comparing TCR nucleotide sequences with IMGT/GENE-DB human TR gene sequences. A later analysis assigned CDR3 sequences and most-parsimonious VDJ recombination scenarios with the TCRdist pipeline. A later analysis defined each TCR beta chain by its CDR3 amino acid sequence plus V-gene family, and excluded reads lacking a unique V-gene family. To address suspected cross-contamination and a sequencing artifact, a later analysis removed 450 to 700 highly shared, low-generation-probability nucleotide sequences. For each public chain, a later analysis derived a clonal expansion index from normalized ranks of inferred template counts within each repertoire. Generation probabilities in a later analysis came from a VDJ recombination model fitted to out-of-frame rearrangements, and those results were checked against IGoR. Hypergeometric tests were used in a later analysis to score TCR-TCR, TCR-HLA and TCR-CMV co-occurrence, with a repertoire-size bias correction applied to the TCR pairs. To estimate false discovery rates, a later analysis permuted the HLA or CMV assignments 20 times. In a later analysis, co-occurring TCRs were grouped using DBSCAN, and TCRdist sequence similarity was added for clustering within HLA-allele-positive subsets. Repertoires with fewer than 30,000 or more than 120,000 public chains were left out of co-occurrence clustering, as were about 5 repertoires with anomalous nucleotide sharing. The immuneACCESS repertoire file appears here via TCRdb, limited to in-frame rearrangements. These files lack a portion of the clones; in checked studies, under half of the deficit traces to unresolved V genes, and the cause of the others is not known. That table furnishes V, J and clone size, whereas the DNA furnished D and trimming. The sample table shows fewer than 110,000 clones, and about 81% are seen once. Of the sample, 2% to 3% is held by the ten largest clones.

Concerning this clone: Its antigen remains undetermined. One base away there is no much larger clone; base qualities are not given.

The cohort comprised approximately 700 healthy bone marrow donors. At the time of sampling, all cohort members were nominally healthy, though unrecorded immune exposures were likely present. The donor was CMV seropositive and was included in the group of 250 to 350 seropositive cohort members. A peripheral blood sample was provided by each donor, and peripheral blood mononuclear cells were used for TCR beta sequencing. Genomic DNA was extracted from the blood cell samples with the Qiagen DNeasy Blood Extraction Kit. The investigation overall reported the following: The sequencing pipeline was judged likely to have produced a cluster of highly shared sequence variants as a technical artifact. Most TCR sequences were observed very rarely across donors, whereas some public TCRs were present in many individuals. Linkage disequilibrium might explain the correlated functional status among segregating V segments, but an unknown experimental factor could not be ruled out. The authors suggested that the approach could potentially be generalized to other disease states and immunological phenotypes. Presence/absence analyses assumed roughly uniform sequencing depth across donors, an assumption that may not hold. The classifier was reported to diagnose cytomegalovirus status with high specificity and sensitivity in both the original cohort and the validation cohort. In a later analysis, most CMV-associated TCR beta chains were found to appear HLA-restricted, with HLA associations seemingly driven largely by CMV exposure. HLA typing was unavailable for some donors at each locus, so association tests used only the typed subset. In a later analysis, TCR association rates were found to vary across HLA loci, with the most associated TCRs seen for DRB1 alleles and the fewest for HLA-C alleles. A further reported finding was that TCR beta sequences accurately predicted the HLA-A and HLA-B alleles for most subjects in the first cohort. A later analysis found that HLA-associated TCR beta chains were more clonally expanded and had lower generation probabilities than equally common non-associated chains. When HLA alleles, especially DR and DQ, strongly co-occurred, attributing TCR associations to individual alleles was difficult. Because counts were too low, 15 to 20 rarely observed V segments, including chromosome 9 orphons, were excluded from the earlier analysis of 500 to 700 of the donors. V-gene and J-gene trimming of TCR beta chains was associated with a missense DCLRE1C variant in a later genetic analysis, and the association was replicated in an independent cohort. In this cohort, only TCR beta chains were sequenced, and detectable features were limited by the absence of alpha or paired-chain data. The study listed 150 to 200 TCR beta chains as associated with cytomegalovirus. In vitro tests confirmed that three of the cytomegalovirus-associated TCR beta chains recognize cytomegalovirus antigens. Broadly in line with IMGT annotations, most TCR beta V segments showed up in productive rearrangements about 90% or about 30% of the time in an earlier analysis of around 600 of the donors. The only immune exposure information available for the cohort was CMV serostatus. In a later analysis, several top co-occurrence clusters were reported to appear linked to parvovirus B19, influenza, CMV and Epstein-Barr virus. At a false discovery rate of 0.05, a later analysis linked around 17,000 TCR beta sequences to specific HLA alleles. Compared with the approximately 670-donor mean, donors in an Asian-associated ancestry cluster had fewer N-insertions in productive TCRs, according to a later genetic analysis.

Sequenced material: PBMCs. The clonotype comes from a man aged 25 to 40 in good health and CMV-seropositive.

The CDR3 region: CASSPHGPGETEAFF. In nucleotide form, the sequence is TGTGCCAGCAGCCCTCACGGACCGGGGGAGACTGAAGCTTTCTTT. The sequence is built from TRBV4-2 and TRBJ1-1; TRBD1 is a possible D gene, resting on 5 matching bases. The CDR3 holds 15 amino acids from the cysteine to the phenylalanine. Only the CDR3 region is kept as DNA, spanning 45 bases read in frame from base 1. V and J lose 4 bases and 5 bases, and a span of 17 bases separates them. In the germline V gene, CDR1 corresponds to LGHNA and CDR2 to YNFKEQ.